This T cell receptor (beta chain) was profiled in a study of T and B cells in COVID-19 patients. Multiplex PCR with BIOMED2 TRB-A/B primer pools amplified TRB rearrangements. One entry per CDR3 protein, called by TCRdb with MiXCR from the multiplex PCR reads. Of 4,500 to 5,500 distinct CDR3 sequences listed, 20% to 25% are singletons. Germline V gene data show CDR1 as SGHRS and CDR2 as YFSETQ. Trimming took off 0 bases at V and 3 bases at J, with 7 bases between the two ends. This CDR3 is 14 amino acids long. This clonotype occurred a few times. TRB was amplified from around 250-500 ng of blood genomic DNA.

The chain carries TRBV5-1 and TRBJ1-5; D unresolved. The source is a human donor with active COVID-19. Material for sequencing was blood. The CDR3 sequence is CASSLDAPNQPQHF. In DNA form, the CDR3 reads TGCGCCAGCAGCTTGGACGCCCCCAATCAGCCCCAGCATTTT.